What follows is one T cell receptor (beta chain) and its context. Its cognate antigen is unknown. The data belong to a study of T cells after yellow fever vaccination. Overall study context: It was SMART-Seq v4 Ultra Low Input that prepared the fractions with low cell numbers. Study observations and caveats: Although most clonotypes did not, a small share appeared in both CD4 and CD8 compartments. Most primary-vaccination clones reappeared after the booster (about 97% CD4, 88% CD8).

Conversion of TCR transcripts into cDNA relied on 5'RACE template switching, which added a universal primer site and UMIs. TCRdb ran MiXCR on the 5' RACE reads and lists one entry per CDR3 protein. Here the sample spans 450,000 to 650,000 distinct CDR3 sequences, 21% being singletons. Trimming stripped 3 bases from V and 1 base from J, with 9 bases between. This CDR3 has 15 amino acids. The chain uses TRBV12-3 or TRBV12-4 and TRBJ2-2; tentatively, D is TRBD1 (6 bases). This clonotype originated in a man between 18 and 35 years old who received the YFV17D yellow fever vaccine. Sample: PBMCs, taken approximately 22 days after the first yellow fever vaccination. The CDR3, as DNA: TGTGCCAGCAGTTTGCAGGGGCAGAACACCGGGGAGCTGTTTTTT. Its translation: CASSLQGQNTGELFF.